Listed here are 24 T cell receptor beta chains from one sample, sequenced in a study of OX40 agonist ivuxolimab in advanced cancers. Measured with immunoSEQ multiplex PCR; TCRdb has only the in-frame clones, and not every one. The sample lists fewer than 95,000 clones, approximately 84% occurring once. The sequences come from CD4+ or CD8+ T cells sorted from blood, collected in a trial of the OX40 agonist ivuxolimab. These receptors all come from an adult with an advanced solid tumor such as melanoma, head and neck, liver or kidney cancer.

The chain joins TRBV30 to TRBJ1-2; 8 bases agree with TRBD1. Germline lookup yields CDR1 GTSNPN and CDR2 SVGIG (reference sequence). V lost 4 bases to trimming and J lost 6 bases; unmatched junction nucleotides: 7. The CDR3 sequence is 13 residues long. The chain's CDR3 is CAWKEDRVNGYTF. CDR3 DNA sequence: TGTGCCTGGAAGGAGGACAGGGTGAATGGCTACACCTTC. Full variable domain (missing parts from reference TRBV30 and TRBJ1-2): SQTIHQWPATLVQPVGSPLSLECTVEGTSNPNLYWYRQAAGRGLQLLFYSVGIGQISSEVPQNLSASRPQDRQFILSSKKLLLSDSGFYLCAWKEDRVNGYTFGSGTRLTVV.

This chain joins TRBV28 and TRBJ2-7, with 9 bases matching TRBD2. After removal of 5 bases from V and 7 bases from J, the junction contained 12 bases not matched to a gene. The CDR3 runs to 15 residues. In germline, CDR1 is MDHEN, CDR2 SYDVKM. The CDR3 bases are TGTGCCAGCAGTCTAAGAGCGGGAGGCTCTCTAGAGCAGTACTTC. This encodes CASSLRAGGSLEQYF. The full variable domain, rest sourced from reference TRBV28 and TRBJ2-7, is DVKVTQSSRYLVKRTGEKVFLECVQDMDHENMFWYRQDPGLGLRLIYFSYDVKMKEKGDIPEGYSVSREKKERFSLILESASTNQTSMYLCASSLRAGGSLEQYFGPGTRLTVT.

This clone was seen a single time. The V gene is TRBV11-2, the J gene TRBJ1-5; D is possibly TRBD1 (5 bases). CDR3 length: 16 residues. Germline CDR1 SGHAT, CDR2 FQNNGV. V lost 5 bases and J 2 bases, leaving 16 bases between the germline ends. CDR3 region: CASSGTGTLGNQPQHF. DNA for the CDR3: TGTGCCAGCAGCGGAACCGGGACCCTGGGCAATCAGCCCCAGCATTTT.

The gene calls are TRBV30 and TRBJ1-6, with 11 bases that match TRBD1. This CDR3 region has 14 residues. V dropped 2 bases and J dropped 7; count of bases not matched to a gene: 1. Germline CDR1 reads GTSNPN; CDR2 reads SVGIG (reference sequence). This CDR3 reads CAWSRDRGNSPLHF. CDR3 coding DNA: TGTGCCTGGAGTCGGGACAGGGGGAATTCACCCCTCCACTTT.

This sequence joins TRBV7-9 and TRBJ1-6, with TRBD1 matching 8 bases. CDR3 size: 15 residues. The trim removed 1 base at V and 5 bases at J, leaving 1 base unmatched. From germline, CDR1 is SEHNR and CDR2 FQNEAQ (reference sequence). The CDR3 here is CASSLGTGHNSPLHF. CDR3 bases: TGTGCCAGCAGCTTAGGGACAGGGCATAATTCACCCCTCCACTTT. Based on the CDR3 plus reference TRBV7-9 and TRBJ1-6, the full variable domain is DTGVSQNPRHKITKRGQNVTFRCDPISEHNRLYWYRQTLGQGPEFLTYFQNEAQLEKSRLLSDRFSAERPKGSFSTLEIQRTEQGDSAMYLCASSLGTGHNSPLHFGNGTRLTVT.

The chain couples TRBV29-1 to TRBJ2-1; D might be TRBD2 (5 bases). V lost 3 bases and J 0 bases, leaving 9 bases between the germline ends. This CDR3 comprises 14 residues. The germline gives CDR1 SQVTM, CDR2 ANQGSEA. The chain's CDR3 is CSVDPGNSYNEQFF. The CDR3 coding sequence is TGCAGCGTTGACCCCGGGAACTCCTACAATGAGCAGTTCTTC.

This clone was detected only once. The rearrangement uses TRBV6-5 and TRBJ2-5; possibly TRBD2 for D (5 bases). The V gene lost 0 bases and the J gene lost 1 base, with 9 bases spanning the gap. The CDR3 extends over 15 amino acids. Germline V gene sequence: CDR1 MNHEY, CDR2 SVGAGI. This chain's CDR3 is CASSYSGGFQETQYF. The CDR3 nucleotides read TGTGCCAGCAGTTACTCGGGCGGGTTCCAAGAGACCCAGTACTTC.

This chain links TRBV6-5 with TRBJ1-3, with a tentative D call TRBD1 (5 bases). Germline V CDR1 and CDR2: MNHEY, SVGAGI. The V gene lost 6 bases and the J gene lost 3 bases, with 12 bases spanning the gap. The CDR3 is 14 amino acids. The CDR3 spells CASRSARVGNTIYF. CDR3 sequence (DNA): TGTGCCAGCAGGAGCGCCAGGGTTGGAAACACCATATATTTT.

The chain links TRBV7-8 to TRBJ2-3; D is ambiguous. This CDR3 is built from 14 residues. The germline V and J ends were trimmed by 3 bases and 4 bases, with 11 bases remaining between them. Germline lookup yields CDR1 SGHVS and CDR2 FQNEAQ. This chain's CDR3 is CASSFRVTSDTQYF. Here the CDR3 DNA reads TGTGCCAGCAGCTTTAGGGTAACTTCAGATACGCAGTATTTT.

The chain is built from TRBV19 and TRBJ2-2, with D possibly matching TRBD2 (5 bases). The length of the CDR3 is 13 residues. The germline CDR1 and CDR2 sequences are LNHDA and SQIVND (reference sequence). The V gene lost 10 bases and the J gene lost 0 bases, with 9 bases spanning the gap. Written as DNA, the CDR3 is TGTGCCACAATCGGGACGAACACCGGGGAGCTGTTTTTT. Translation gives CATIGTNTGELFF.

The chain carries TRBV29-1 and TRBJ1-2, with unresolved D. Germline values: CDR1 SQVTM, CDR2 ANQGSEA. The CDR3 runs 11 residues. V was clipped by 3 bases and J by 3 bases, with 5 bases between them. This CDR3 is CSVDLYYGYTF. The CDR3 DNA follows: TGCAGCGTTGATTTGTACTATGGCTACACCTTC.

This chain joins TRBV11-2 and TRBJ2-5; TRBD1 aligns across 7 bases. Germline V gives CDR1 SGHAT, CDR2 FQNNGV. Unmatched junction bases numbered 13, after V lost 7 bases and J lost 5 bases. CDR3 length: 15 residues. DNA of the CDR3: TGTGCCAGCACCCCACAACGACAGGGTTGGGAGACCCAGTACTTC. Amino acids: CASTPQRQGWETQYF.

This chain uses TRBV7-2 with TRBJ2-5; a weak D match, TRBD1 (5 bases). The ends were cut back, 1 base at V and 5 bases at J, with 14 bases in the middle. The CDR3 has 15 residues. Per germline, CDR1 SGHTA and CDR2 FQGNSA. DNA of the CDR3: TGTGCCAGCAGCTTAGTAGGGGCAGCAGGCGAGACCCAGTACTTC. This codes for CASSLVGAAGETQYF.

V is TRBV7-2 and J is TRBJ1-2; D ambiguous. The CDR3 has 16 residues. V was cut by 1 base and J by 8 bases, with 20 bases left in between. Germline V gene lookup returns CDR1 SGHTA and CDR2 FQGNSA. The CDR3 loop is CASSLDPRLSAVGYTF. DNA for the CDR3: TGTGCCAGCAGCTTAGATCCTCGGTTGTCGGCGGTGGGCTACACCTTC.

The rearrangement joins TRBV5-5 to TRBJ1-4; D is ambiguous. The CDR3 extends over 14 amino acids. V was shortened by 1 base and J by 0 bases, with 4 bases between the two germline ends. The germline CDR1 and CDR2 sequences are SGHKS and YYEKEE (reference sequence). The CDR3 loop reads CASSLWATNEKLFF. CDR3 coding DNA: TGTGCCAGCAGCTTGTGGGCAACTAATGAAAAACTGTTTTTT.

The chain recombines TRBV5-8 with TRBJ2-3, with D possibly matching TRBD1 (5 bases). Germline CDR1 is SGHTS and CDR2 is YDEGEE. The V end lost 0 bases, the J end lost 4 bases, and 9 bases lay between the germline ends. The CDR3 totals 14 residues. CDR3 in DNA: TGTGCCAGCAGCTTGGGACAGCGCGCAGATACGCAGTATTTT. Encoded protein: CASSLGQRADTQYF.

The chain has TRBV18 and TRBJ2-1, with D unclear. Germline assignment: CDR1 KGHSH and CDR2 LQKENI. The CDR3 runs to 11 residues. V was trimmed by 4 bases and J by 4 bases, leaving 2 bases between them. The CDR3: CASSLYNEQFF. The CDR3 region has the DNA TGTGCCAGCTCACTTTACAATGAGCAGTTCTTC. Combining the CDR3 with reference TRBV18 and TRBJ2-1 gives the whole variable domain NAGVMQNPRHLVRRRGQEARLRCSPMKGHSHVYWYRQLPEEGLKFMVYLQKENIIDESGMPKERFSAEFPKEGPSILRIQQVVRGDSAAYFCASSLYNEQFFGPGTRLTVL.

The gene calls are TRBV28 and TRBJ1-2; tentatively, D is TRBD1 (6 bases). The CDR3 covers 14 residues. Trimming stripped 6 bases from V and 7 bases from J, with 18 bases between. The V gene's germline CDR1 is MDHEN and CDR2 SYDVKM. CDR3 loop: CASRQPGGGGGYTF. The CDR3 bases are TGTGCCAGCAGGCAACCAGGAGGAGGGGGTGGCTACACCTTC.

This chain joins TRBV18 and TRBJ2-6, with a tentative D call TRBD2 (5 bases). Trimming shortened V by 5 bases and J by 4 bases, and 12 bases separated the two germline ends. Germline CDR1 reads KGHSH; CDR2 reads LQKENI. The CDR3 is 15 residues long. The CDR3: CASSDSPGGANVLTF. The CDR3 DNA reads TGTGCCAGCTCAGATTCCCCGGGGGGGGCCAACGTCCTGACTTTC.

This chain links TRBV27 with TRBJ2-7, with D unresolved. CDR1 and CDR2 from the germline V gene are MNHEY and SMNVEV (reference sequence). Trimming left V 4 bases short and J 4 bases short, with 14 bases between. The CDR3 totals 14 residues. CDR3 sequence (DNA): TGTGCCAGCAGTTCCCGCCTCGGTCCTTACGAGCAGTACTTC. Encoded protein: CASSSRLGPYEQYF.

This chain uses TRBV7-2 with TRBJ1-4; TRBD1 agrees at 8 bases. With V trimmed by 5 bases and J by 3 bases, 2 bases remained unmatched. From germline, CDR1 is SGHTA and CDR2 FQGNSA. The CDR3 totals 14 residues. This CDR3 is CASSQGAANEKLFF. CDR3 bases: TGTGCCAGCAGCCAGGGGGCTGCTAATGAAAAACTGTTTTTT.

This chain links TRBV2 with TRBJ2-5, with D uncertain. V shed 5 bases and J shed 4 bases, with 11 bases lying between them. Germline CDR1 and CDR2: SNHLY and FYNNEI. The length of the CDR3 is 13 residues. The CDR3 is CASSRGERETQYF. As DNA, the CDR3 is TGTGCCAGCAGTCGTGGAGAACGAGAGACCCAGTACTTC.

V and J are TRBV2 and TRBJ2-7; perhaps TRBD1 as D (5 bases). This CDR3 comprises 13 residues. Trimming pared 4 bases from V and 7 bases from J, leaving 14 bases between. CDR1 and CDR2 from the germline V gene are SNHLY and FYNNEI. CDR3: CASSGRVVKEQYV. In DNA form, the CDR3 reads TGTGCCAGCAGTGGCAGGGTGGTTAAGGAGCAGTACGTC.

This rearrangement joins TRBV5-4 to TRBJ2-6; 10 bases fit TRBD1. The length of the CDR3 is 19 residues. V lost 0 bases and J lost 0; bases outside the gene matches: 6. The germline CDR1 and CDR2 sequences are SGHNT and YYREEE (reference sequence). The DNA for the CDR3 is TGTGCCAGCAGCTTGGTGAAGGGACAGGGGCGCTCTGGGGCCAACGTCCTGACTTTC. Its translation: CASSLVKGQGRSGANVLTF.